The text below deals with one T cell receptor (beta chain). This entry comes from a study of T-cell reconstitution after alpha-beta-depleted transplantation in children. During its preparation, the TCRbeta library received unique molecular identifiers. TCRdb re-called the PCR reads with MiXCR, one entry per CDR3 protein. The table shows 400,000 to 500,000 distinct CDR3 sequences, with around 9.9% occurring only once. Germline V gene lookup returns CDR1 MNHEY and CDR2 SVGAGI. V lost 2 bases and J 10 bases, leaving 15 bases between the germline ends. This CDR3 has 15 amino acids. The sequenced sample was PBMCs from the stem cell graft donor, obtained from the stem cell graft. This chain uses TRBV6-5 with TRBJ1-6; the D gene is possibly TRBD1 (5 bases). The TCR was taken from a human donor who donated a stem cell graft to a child with acute myeloid leukemia. Here the CDR3 reads CASSYGTAAGSPLHF. The CDR3, as DNA: TGTGCCAGCAGTTACGGGACGGCAGCTGGGTCACCCCTCCACTTT.